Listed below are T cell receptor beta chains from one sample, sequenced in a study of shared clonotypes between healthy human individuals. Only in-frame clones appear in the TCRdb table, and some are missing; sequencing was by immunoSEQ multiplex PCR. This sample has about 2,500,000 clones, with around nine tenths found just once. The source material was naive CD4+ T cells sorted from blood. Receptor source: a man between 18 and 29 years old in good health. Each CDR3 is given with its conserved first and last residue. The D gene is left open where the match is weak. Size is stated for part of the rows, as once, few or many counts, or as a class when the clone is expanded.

CDR3 protein: CASSYAANQPQHF
CDR3 DNA: TGTGCCAGCAGTTACGCTGCTAATCAGCCCCAGCATTTT
V gene: TRBV6-5
clone size: -
J gene: TRBJ1-5
D gene: -

CDR3 protein: CASSQKGGGGAYGYTF
CDR3 DNA: TGTGCCAGCAGCCAAAAAGGCGGCGGGGGCGCCTATGGCTACACCTTC
V gene: TRBV14
clone size: -
J gene: TRBJ1-2
D gene: -

CDR3 protein: CASSLGQSSYNSPLHF
CDR3 DNA: TGTGCCAGCAGCCTAGGTCAGAGCTCCTATAATTCACCCCTCCACTTT
V gene: TRBV9
clone size: few
J gene: TRBJ1-6
D gene: -

CDR3 protein: CASSLGLGAETQYF
CDR3 DNA: TGCGCCAGCAGCTTGGGTCTGGGGGCCGAGACCCAGTACTTC
V gene: TRBV5-1
clone size: -
J gene: TRBJ2-5
D gene: -

CDR3 protein: CASSFVPEGLPEQFF
CDR3 DNA: TGTGCCAGCAGCTTCGTACCCGAGGGACTTCCGGAGCAGTTCTTC
V gene: TRBV11-2
clone size: -
J gene: TRBJ2-1
D gene: -

CDR3 protein: CASGAGTVGETQYF
CDR3 DNA: TGTGCCAGCGGGGCAGGGACTGTGGGAGAGACCCAGTACTTC
V gene: TRBV28
clone size: -
J gene: TRBJ2-5
D gene: -

CDR3 protein: CASSLQFNTGELFF
CDR3 DNA: TGTGCCAGCAGCCTCCAGTTTAACACCGGGGAGCTGTTTTTT
V gene: TRBV7-2
clone size: -
J gene: TRBJ2-2
D gene: -

CDR3 protein: CASSLGTEAFF
CDR3 DNA: TGCGCCAGCAGCTTGGGGACTGAAGCTTTCTTT
V gene: TRBV5-1
clone size: few
J gene: TRBJ1-1
D gene: -

CDR3 protein: CASSFQGGSGYTF
CDR3 DNA: TGTGCCAGCAGCTTCCAGGGAGGGAGTGGCTACACCTTC
V gene: TRBV5-5
clone size: once
J gene: TRBJ1-2
D gene: -

CDR3 protein: CASSLVRTLDEQYF
CDR3 DNA: TGTGCCAGCAGCTTAGTAAGGACCCTCGACGAGCAGTACTTC
V gene: TRBV7-2
clone size: -
J gene: TRBJ2-7
D gene: -

CDR3 protein: CASSSQGFGAFF
CDR3 DNA: TGTGCCAGCAGCTCCCAGGGTTTCGGGGCTTTCTTT
V gene: TRBV28
clone size: few
J gene: TRBJ1-1
D gene: -

CDR3 protein: CASSKEAGTTYSNQPQHF
CDR3 DNA: TGTGCCAGCAGCAAAGAGGCCGGGACCACTTATAGCAATCAGCCCCAGCATTTT
V gene: TRBV21-1
clone size: -
J gene: TRBJ1-5
D gene: -

CDR3 protein: CSALGVGYTF
CDR3 DNA: TGCAGTGCTCTGGGGGTTGGCTACACCTTC
V gene: TRBV20-1
clone size: -
J gene: TRBJ1-2
D gene: -

CDR3 protein: CASSSQGWGEQFF
CDR3 DNA: TGTGCCAGCAGCTCACAGGGTTGGGGTGAGCAGTTCTTC
V gene: TRBV7-2
clone size: -
J gene: TRBJ2-1
D gene: -

CDR3 protein: CASSSGGGSYNEQFF
CDR3 DNA: TGTGCCAGCAGCTCCGGGGGAGGATCCTACAATGAGCAGTTCTTC
V gene: TRBV11-3
clone size: -
J gene: TRBJ2-1
D gene: -

CDR3 protein: CATSRGTSGSYEQFF
CDR3 DNA: TGTGCCACCAGCAGAGGGACTAGCGGGAGTTATGAGCAGTTCTTC
V gene: TRBV15
clone size: -
J gene: TRBJ2-1
D gene: TRBD2

CDR3 protein: CASSLGRMGGKQFF
CDR3 DNA: TGTGCCAGCAGTTTGGGACGAATGGGTGGGAAGCAGTTCTTC
V gene: TRBV6-5
clone size: -
J gene: TRBJ2-1
D gene: -

CDR3 protein: CASSQSPGLAVYEQYF
CDR3 DNA: TGCGCCAGCAGCCAGTCCCCGGGACTAGCGGTGTACGAGCAGTACTTC
V gene: TRBV4-1
clone size: -
J gene: TRBJ2-7
D gene: TRBD2

CDR3 protein: CASSEGIAGGDDTQYF
CDR3 DNA: TGTGCCAGCAGTGAGGGGATAGCGGGGGGTGATGATACGCAGTATTTT
V gene: TRBV2
clone size: -
J gene: TRBJ2-3
D gene: TRBD2

CDR3 protein: CASSVRGAGETQYF
CDR3 DNA: TGTGCCAGCAGCGTAAGGGGCGCGGGAGAGACCCAGTACTTC
V gene: TRBV9
clone size: -
J gene: TRBJ2-5
D gene: -

CDR3 protein: CAWKRQSNSPLHF
CDR3 DNA: TGTGCCTGGAAACGTCAGAGCAATTCACCCCTCCACTTT
V gene: TRBV30
clone size: -
J gene: TRBJ1-6
D gene: -

CDR3 protein: CASSAYGELFF
CDR3 DNA: TGTGCCAGCAGCGCTTACGGGGAGCTGTTTTTT
V gene: TRBV6-1
clone size: -
J gene: TRBJ2-2
D gene: -

CDR3 protein: CASSQLAASTDTQYF
CDR3 DNA: TGCGCCAGCAGCCAGTTAGCGGCTAGCACAGATACGCAGTATTTT
V gene: TRBV4-3
clone size: -
J gene: TRBJ2-3
D gene: -

CDR3 protein: CASSYSLTGNMNTIYF
CDR3 DNA: TGTGCCAGCAGTTACAGTTTGACAGGGAATATGAACACCATATATTTT
V gene: TRBV6-5
clone size: -
J gene: TRBJ1-3
D gene: TRBD1

CDR3 protein: CASNRQGSTDTQYF
CDR3 DNA: TGTGCCAGCAACCGCCAGGGGAGCACAGATACGCAGTATTTT
V gene: TRBV11-2
clone size: -
J gene: TRBJ2-3
D gene: -

CDR3 protein: CASTLGPEPHQPQHF
CDR3 DNA: TGCGCCAGCACCTTGGGCCCCGAGCCCCATCAGCCCCAGCATTTT
V gene: TRBV10-2
clone size: -
J gene: TRBJ1-5
D gene: -

CDR3 protein: CASSPTPGREQPQHF
CDR3 DNA: TGTGCCAGCTCACCAACCCCCGGGAGAGAACAGCCCCAGCATTTT
V gene: TRBV18
clone size: -
J gene: TRBJ1-5
D gene: -

CDR3 protein: CASSFLRTAEAFF
CDR3 DNA: TGTGCCAGCAGCTTTCTCAGGACCGCTGAAGCTTTCTTT
V gene: TRBV7-9
clone size: -
J gene: TRBJ1-1
D gene: -

CDR3 protein: CASSSETGGRSGNTIYF
CDR3 DNA: TGTGCCAGCAGCTCCGAGACAGGGGGCCGCTCTGGAAACACCATATATTTT
V gene: TRBV13
clone size: -
J gene: TRBJ1-3
D gene: TRBD1

CDR3 protein: CASSDLGGTGLSQHF
CDR3 DNA: TGTGCCAGCAGTGACCTGGGTGGGACCGGTTTGTCCCAGCATTTT
V gene: TRBV6-1
clone size: -
J gene: TRBJ1-5
D gene: -

CDR3 protein: CASSLRGPSTGELFF
CDR3 DNA: TGTGCCAGCAGCTTACGGGGGCCCAGCACCGGGGAGCTGTTTTTT
V gene: TRBV11-3
clone size: -
J gene: TRBJ2-2
D gene: -

CDR3 protein: CASQRDISSYEQYF
CDR3 DNA: TGTGCCAGCCAAAGGGACATTTCATCCTACGAGCAGTACTTC
V gene: TRBV6-5
clone size: once
J gene: TRBJ2-7
D gene: -

CDR3 protein: CASSPKDWARDTQYF
CDR3 DNA: TGTGCCAGCAGCCCGAAAGACTGGGCAAGGGATACGCAGTATTTT
V gene: TRBV7-6
clone size: -
J gene: TRBJ2-3
D gene: -

CDR3 protein: CASKEGPYNSPLHF
CDR3 DNA: TGTGCCAGCAAGGAGGGCCCCTATAATTCACCCCTCCACTTT
V gene: TRBV5-8
clone size: -
J gene: TRBJ1-6
D gene: -

CDR3 protein: CASSEQVPPETQYF
CDR3 DNA: TGTGCCAGCAGTGAACAGGTGCCCCCAGAGACCCAGTACTTC
V gene: TRBV25-1
clone size: -
J gene: TRBJ2-5
D gene: -

CDR3 protein: CASSNRVATDTQYF
CDR3 DNA: TGTGCCAGCAGTAACAGGGTAGCCACAGATACGCAGTATTTT
V gene: TRBV6-6
clone size: -
J gene: TRBJ2-3
D gene: -

CDR3 protein: CASPRTGQFGDTQYF
CDR3 DNA: TGCGCCAGCCCTCGGACAGGCCAATTTGGGGATACGCAGTATTTT
V gene: TRBV5-1
clone size: -
J gene: TRBJ2-3
D gene: TRBD1

CDR3 protein: CASSPDNGHNGYTF
CDR3 DNA: TGTGCCAGCTCACCAGACAACGGACACAATGGCTACACCTTC
V gene: TRBV18
clone size: once
J gene: TRBJ1-2
D gene: -

CDR3 protein: CASSPGQAHETQYF
CDR3 DNA: TGTGCCAGCAGCCCCGGACAGGCTCATGAGACCCAGTACTTC
V gene: TRBV5-8
clone size: -
J gene: TRBJ2-5
D gene: TRBD1

CDR3 protein: CASSYDRASNQPQHF
CDR3 DNA: TGTGCCAGCAGTTACGACAGGGCTAGCAATCAGCCCCAGCATTTT
V gene: TRBV6-5
clone size: -
J gene: TRBJ1-5
D gene: TRBD1

CDR3 protein: CASSYLAGAYEQFF
CDR3 DNA: TGTGCCAGCAGCTACCTAGCGGGAGCCTATGAGCAGTTCTTC
V gene: TRBV7-9
clone size: once
J gene: TRBJ2-1
D gene: TRBD2

CDR3 protein: CASSLGTHGVETQYF
CDR3 DNA: TGCGCCAGCAGCTTAGGGACACATGGGGTGGAGACCCAGTACTTC
V gene: TRBV5-1
clone size: -
J gene: TRBJ2-5
D gene: -

CDR3 protein: CASSLVMGIWETQYF
CDR3 DNA: TGTGCCAGCAGCTTAGTAATGGGTATTTGGGAGACCCAGTACTTC
V gene: TRBV7-2
clone size: -
J gene: TRBJ2-5
D gene: -

CDR3 protein: CASSPVGQSYNSPLHF
CDR3 DNA: TGTGCCAGCAGTCCGGTCGGGCAATCATATAATTCACCCCTCCACTTT
V gene: TRBV28
clone size: -
J gene: TRBJ1-6
D gene: -

CDR3 protein: CAWSVPRGALGDGYTF
CDR3 DNA: TGTGCCTGGAGTGTCCCCCGGGGGGCCCTGGGAGATGGCTACACCTTC
V gene: TRBV30
clone size: -
J gene: TRBJ1-2
D gene: -

CDR3 protein: CASSSAGVTSYEQYF
CDR3 DNA: TGTGCCAGCAGTTCAGCGGGGGTCACCTCCTACGAGCAGTACTTC
V gene: TRBV28
clone size: -
J gene: TRBJ2-7
D gene: TRBD2

CDR3 protein: CASSLEGPDRNSYEQYF
CDR3 DNA: TGCGCCAGCAGCTTGGAAGGACCCGACAGAAACTCCTACGAGCAGTACTTC
V gene: TRBV5-1
clone size: once
J gene: TRBJ2-7
D gene: -

CDR3 protein: CASSLSGRMTDTQYF
CDR3 DNA: TGTGCCAGCAGCCTAAGCGGGAGGATGACAGATACGCAGTATTTT
V gene: TRBV7-2
clone size: -
J gene: TRBJ2-3
D gene: TRBD2

CDR3 protein: CASSLGLAGGQETQYF
CDR3 DNA: TGTGCCAGCAGCCTTGGACTAGCGGGGGGGCAGGAGACCCAGTACTTC
V gene: TRBV7-2
clone size: once
J gene: TRBJ2-5
D gene: TRBD2

CDR3 protein: CATDAHREGTYEQYF
CDR3 DNA: TGCGCCACCGATGCTCACAGGGAGGGCACCTACGAGCAGTACTTC
V gene: TRBV23-1
clone size: -
J gene: TRBJ2-7
D gene: -

CDR3 protein: CASSLGRGWDEQFF
CDR3 DNA: TGCGCCAGCAGCTTGGGGCGGGGTTGGGATGAGCAGTTCTTC
V gene: TRBV5-1
clone size: -
J gene: TRBJ2-1
D gene: -

CDR3 protein: CASSTWGTREAQDTQYF
CDR3 DNA: TGTGCCAGCAGCACCTGGGGGACCCGGGAAGCTCAAGATACGCAGTATTTT
V gene: TRBV5-6
clone size: -
J gene: TRBJ2-3
D gene: -

CDR3 protein: CASSLGRNLRQETQYF
CDR3 DNA: TGTGCCAGCAGTCTCGGGCGAAACCTTCGGCAAGAGACCCAGTACTTC
V gene: TRBV27
clone size: -
J gene: TRBJ2-5
D gene: -

CDR3 protein: CASSPDTNYGYTF
CDR3 DNA: TGTGCCAGCAGCCCCGACACTAACTATGGCTACACCTTC
V gene: TRBV5-5
clone size: -
J gene: TRBJ1-2
D gene: -

CDR3 protein: CASRGQETQYF
CDR3 DNA: TGCGCCAGCAGGGGCCAAGAGACCCAGTACTTC
V gene: TRBV5-1
clone size: -
J gene: TRBJ2-5
D gene: -